This TCR beta chain was identified in a study of T cell repertoires in cytomegalovirus infection. Study context: CMV epitopes that were recently identified and HLA-C-restricted were used alongside well-studied HLA-B-restricted ones. TCR beta signatures that were public indicated CMV infection and matching HLA type.

To note about this clonotype: Antigen: not known.

TCRdb fed the reads into MiXCR, producing one record per CDR3 protein. The sample lists 830,000 or so distinct CDR3 sequences, approximately 29% seen once, with roughly an eighth in the top ten. V lost 5 bases and J 5 bases, leaving 10 bases between the germline ends. CDR1 LNHDA and CDR2 SQIVND come from the germline V gene (reference sequence). The CDR3 has 13 residues. Study findings and constraints: Dominating the ex vivo response were HLA-C-restricted CMV-specific TCR beta clonotypes. Of the TCR beta families, the public ones yielded a cumulative frequency that identified carriers of CMV plus the relevant HLA.

The rearrangement links TRBV19 to TRBJ1-5, with D hard to call. The origin of this receptor is a human donor in good health (CMV status not recorded). Some clones in this sample may be carry-over from other donors' samples. The sample here was cultured CD8+ T cells from PBMCs, taken from culture after CMV antigen stimulation. The chain's CDR3 is CASSDPGYQPQHF. The CDR3 DNA reads as TGTGCCAGTAGTGACCCAGGCTATCAGCCCCAGCATTTT.